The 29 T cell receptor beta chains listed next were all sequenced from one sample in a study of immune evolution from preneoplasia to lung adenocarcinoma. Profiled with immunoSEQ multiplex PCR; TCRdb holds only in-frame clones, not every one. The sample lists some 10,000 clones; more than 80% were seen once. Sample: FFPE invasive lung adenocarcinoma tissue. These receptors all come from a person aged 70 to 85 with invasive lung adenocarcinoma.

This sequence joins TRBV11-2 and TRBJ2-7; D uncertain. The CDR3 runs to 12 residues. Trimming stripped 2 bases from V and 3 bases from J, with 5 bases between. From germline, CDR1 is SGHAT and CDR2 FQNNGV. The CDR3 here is CASSLRNYEQYF. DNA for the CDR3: TGTGCCAGCAGCTTACGTAACTACGAGCAGTACTTC.

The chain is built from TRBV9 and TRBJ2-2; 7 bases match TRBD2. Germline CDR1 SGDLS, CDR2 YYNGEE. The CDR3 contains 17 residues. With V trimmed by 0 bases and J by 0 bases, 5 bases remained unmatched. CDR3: CASSVGEGSANTGELFF. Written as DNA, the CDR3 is TGTGCCAGCAGCGTAGGGGAGGGCAGCGCGAACACCGGGGAGCTGTTTTTT.

CDR3 DNA sequence: TGCGCCAGCAGCTTGGGGGGGAACACTGAAGCTTTCTTT. Residues: CASSLGGNTEAFF. This chain links TRBV5-1 with TRBJ1-1; no reliable D call. The CDR3 extends over 13 amino acids. Germline values: CDR1 SGHRS, CDR2 YFSETQ. The V gene lost 0 bases and the J gene lost 1 base, with 4 bases spanning the gap.

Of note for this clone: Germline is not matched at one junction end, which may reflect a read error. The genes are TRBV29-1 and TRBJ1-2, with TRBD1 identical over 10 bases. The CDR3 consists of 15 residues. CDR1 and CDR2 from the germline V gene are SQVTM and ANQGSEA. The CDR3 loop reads CSVEGKGQGFHGYTF. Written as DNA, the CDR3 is TGCAGCGTCGAAGGGAAGGGACAGGGGTTTCATGGCTACACCTTC.

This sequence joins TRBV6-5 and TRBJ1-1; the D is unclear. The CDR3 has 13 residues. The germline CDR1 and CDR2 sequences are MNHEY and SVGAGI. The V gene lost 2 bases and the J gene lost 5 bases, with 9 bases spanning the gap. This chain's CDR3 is CASSYVGRTEAFF. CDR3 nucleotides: TGTGCCAGCAGTTACGTGGGTAGGACTGAAGCTTTCTTT.

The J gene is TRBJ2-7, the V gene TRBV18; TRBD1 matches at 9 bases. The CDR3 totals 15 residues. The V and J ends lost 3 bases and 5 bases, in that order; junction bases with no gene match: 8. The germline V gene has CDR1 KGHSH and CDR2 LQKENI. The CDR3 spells CASSPVRTGDNEQYF. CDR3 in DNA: TGTGCCAGCTCACCGGTTCGGACAGGGGACAACGAGCAGTACTTC.

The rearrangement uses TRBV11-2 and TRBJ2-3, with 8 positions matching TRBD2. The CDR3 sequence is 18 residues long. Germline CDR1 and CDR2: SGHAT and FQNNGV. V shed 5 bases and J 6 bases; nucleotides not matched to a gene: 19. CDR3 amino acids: CASSPGGREGHRGDTQYF. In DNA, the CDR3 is TGTGCCAGCAGCCCCGGGGGACGGGAGGGGCATCGCGGCGATACGCAGTATTTT.

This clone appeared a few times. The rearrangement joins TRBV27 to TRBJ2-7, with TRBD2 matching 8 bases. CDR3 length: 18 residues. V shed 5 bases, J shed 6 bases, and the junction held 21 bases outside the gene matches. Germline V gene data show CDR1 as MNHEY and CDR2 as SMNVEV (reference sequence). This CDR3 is CASSPFAVAGSGRGEQYF. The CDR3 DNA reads TGTGCCAGCAGTCCCTTTGCGGTAGCGGGGAGTGGTAGGGGCGAGCAGTACTTC.

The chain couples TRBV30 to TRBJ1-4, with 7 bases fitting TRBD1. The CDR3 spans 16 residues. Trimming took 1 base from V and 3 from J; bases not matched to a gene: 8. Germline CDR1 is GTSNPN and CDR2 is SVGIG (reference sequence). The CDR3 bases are TGTGCCTGGAGTGGTAAGGGGGCGGATTCTAATGAAAAACTGTTTTTT. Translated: CAWSGKGADSNEKLFF.

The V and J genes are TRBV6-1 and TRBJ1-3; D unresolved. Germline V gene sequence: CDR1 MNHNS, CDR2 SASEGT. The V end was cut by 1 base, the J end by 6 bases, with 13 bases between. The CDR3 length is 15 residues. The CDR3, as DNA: TGTGCCAGCAGTGAAGTAAGGGTTCGGTCAAACACCATATATTTT. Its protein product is CASSEVRVRSNTIYF.

For the CDR3, the DNA is TGTGCCAGCAGTGAATACCACGAGCAGTACTTC. Translating gives CASSEYHEQYF. This sequence joins TRBV6-1 and TRBJ2-7; no definite D call. This CDR3 is built from 11 residues. The germline V gene has CDR1 MNHNS and CDR2 SASEGT. V was pared by 2 bases and J by 5 bases, with 4 bases between.

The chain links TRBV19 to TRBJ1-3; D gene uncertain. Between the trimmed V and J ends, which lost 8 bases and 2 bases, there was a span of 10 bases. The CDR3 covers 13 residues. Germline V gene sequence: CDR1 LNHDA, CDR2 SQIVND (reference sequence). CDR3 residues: CASLQRPGNTIYF. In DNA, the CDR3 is TGTGCCAGTCTACAGCGGCCTGGAAACACCATATATTTT.

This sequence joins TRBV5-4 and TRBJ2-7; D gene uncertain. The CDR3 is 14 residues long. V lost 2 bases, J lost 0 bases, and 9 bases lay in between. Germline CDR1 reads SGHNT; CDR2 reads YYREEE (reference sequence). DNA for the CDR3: TGTGCCAGCAGCTTTGACGACCGCTCCTACGAGCAGTACTTC. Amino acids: CASSFDDRSYEQYF.

The CDR3 nucleotides are TGTGCCAGCAGCTCCCTGGAGGACACCATATATTTT. Translation: CASSSLEDTIYF. This chain connects TRBV7-9 to TRBJ1-3, with D uncertain. Trimming took off 4 bases at V and 8 bases at J, with 9 bases between the two ends. Per germline, CDR1 SEHNR and CDR2 FQNEAQ (reference sequence). CDR3 length equals 12 residues.

The CDR3 sequence is CSVGGQLDGYTF. The CDR3 coding sequence is TGCAGCGTTGGGGGACAGCTAGATGGCTACACCTTC. This chain joins TRBV29-1 and TRBJ1-2; 7 bases agree with TRBD1. The CDR3 covers 12 residues. The V gene end was trimmed by 4 bases and the J gene end by 6 bases; junction bases not matched to a gene: 5. Germline CDR1 and CDR2: SQVTM and ANQGSEA.

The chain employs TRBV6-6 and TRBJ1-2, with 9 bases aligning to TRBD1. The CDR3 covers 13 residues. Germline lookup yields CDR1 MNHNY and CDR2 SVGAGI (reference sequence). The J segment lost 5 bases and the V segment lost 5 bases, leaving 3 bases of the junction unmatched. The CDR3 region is CASSVDRGYGYTF. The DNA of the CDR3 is TGTGCCAGCAGTGTAGACAGGGGGTATGGCTACACCTTC.

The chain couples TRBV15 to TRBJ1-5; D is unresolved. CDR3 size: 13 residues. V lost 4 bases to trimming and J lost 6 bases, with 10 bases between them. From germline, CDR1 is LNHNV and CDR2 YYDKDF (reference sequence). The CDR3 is CATSTGPSQPQHF. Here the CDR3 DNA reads TGTGCCACCAGCACCGGCCCATCTCAGCCCCAGCATTTT.

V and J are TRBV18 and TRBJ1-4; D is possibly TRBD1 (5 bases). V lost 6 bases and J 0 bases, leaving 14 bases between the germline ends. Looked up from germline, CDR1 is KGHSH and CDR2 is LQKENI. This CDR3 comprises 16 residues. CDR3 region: CASSKTGATTNEKLFF. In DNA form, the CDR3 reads TGTGCCAGCTCCAAAACAGGAGCCACAACTAATGAAAAACTGTTTTTT.

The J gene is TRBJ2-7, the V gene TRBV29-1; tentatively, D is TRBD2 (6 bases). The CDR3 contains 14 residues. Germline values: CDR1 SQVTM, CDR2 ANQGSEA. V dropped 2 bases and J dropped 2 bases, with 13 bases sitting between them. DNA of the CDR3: TGCAGCGTTGAATGGGGGACTTCTCCCTACGAGCAGTACTTC. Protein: CSVEWGTSPYEQYF.

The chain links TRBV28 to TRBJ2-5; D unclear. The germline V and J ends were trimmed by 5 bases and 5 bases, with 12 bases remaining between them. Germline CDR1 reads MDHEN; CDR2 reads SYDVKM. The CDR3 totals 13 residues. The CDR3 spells CASSLYMRETQYF. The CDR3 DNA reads TGTGCCAGCAGTCTGTATATGAGGGAGACCCAGTACTTC.

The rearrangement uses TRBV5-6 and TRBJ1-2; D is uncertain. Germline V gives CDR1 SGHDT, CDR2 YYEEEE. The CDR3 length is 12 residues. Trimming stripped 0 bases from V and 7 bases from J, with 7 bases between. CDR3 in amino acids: CASSLVDFGYTF. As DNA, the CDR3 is TGTGCCAGCAGCTTGGTGGACTTTGGCTACACCTTC.

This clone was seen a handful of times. CDR3 bases: TGTGCCACCAGCAGAGTTGGCACTGAAGCTTTCTTT. This encodes CATSRVGTEAFF. The chain couples TRBV15 to TRBJ1-1, with D unclear. Germline values: CDR1 LNHNV, CDR2 YYDKDF (reference sequence). V lost 1 base, J lost 4 bases, and 4 bases lay in between. The CDR3 totals 12 residues. Using reference TRBV15 and TRBJ1-1 for the parts outside the CDR3, the full variable domain is DAMVIQNPRYQVTQFGKPVTLSCSQTLNHNVMYWYQQKSSQAPKLLFHYYDKDFNNEADTPDNFQSRRPNTSFCFLDIRSPGLGDTAMYLCATSRVGTEAFFGQGTRLTVV.

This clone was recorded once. CDR3 in DNA: TGTGCCTGGAGGGCCGGGACAGGGAGGTCAGATACGCAGTATTTT. As protein: CAWRAGTGRSDTQYF. The V gene is TRBV30, the J gene TRBJ2-3; 9 bases line up with TRBD1. With 3 bases clipped from V and 4 bases from J, the junction kept 8 bases outside the gene matches. Germline V gene sequence: CDR1 GTSNPN, CDR2 SVGIG (reference sequence). The CDR3 is 15 amino acids.

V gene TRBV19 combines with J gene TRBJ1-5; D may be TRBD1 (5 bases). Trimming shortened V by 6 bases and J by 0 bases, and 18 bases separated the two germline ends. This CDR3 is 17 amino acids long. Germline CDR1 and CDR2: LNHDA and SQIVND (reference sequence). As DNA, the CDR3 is TGTGCCAGTAGATGGGACTCCCGAAGCGGTAGCAATCAGCCCCAGCATTTT. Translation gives CASRWDSRSGSNQPQHF.

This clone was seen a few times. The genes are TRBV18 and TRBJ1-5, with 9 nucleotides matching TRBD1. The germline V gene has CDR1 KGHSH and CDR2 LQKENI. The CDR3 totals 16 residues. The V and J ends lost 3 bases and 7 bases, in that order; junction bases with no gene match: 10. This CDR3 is CASSPQGTGNRQPQHF. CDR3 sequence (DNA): TGTGCCAGCTCACCCCAGGGGACAGGGAATAGGCAGCCCCAGCATTTT.

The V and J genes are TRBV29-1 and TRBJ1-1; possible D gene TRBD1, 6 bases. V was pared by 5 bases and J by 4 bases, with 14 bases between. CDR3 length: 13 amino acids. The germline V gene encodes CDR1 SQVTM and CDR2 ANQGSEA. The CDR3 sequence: CSVTDRVGTEAFF. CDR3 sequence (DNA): TGCAGCGTTACGGACAGAGTCGGCACTGAAGCTTTCTTT.

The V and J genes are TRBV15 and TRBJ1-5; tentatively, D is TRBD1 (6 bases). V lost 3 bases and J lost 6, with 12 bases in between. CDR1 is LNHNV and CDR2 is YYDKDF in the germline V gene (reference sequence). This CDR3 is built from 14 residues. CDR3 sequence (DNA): TGTGCCACCAGCAGTGGAGAACAGGGTCAGCCCCAGCATTTT. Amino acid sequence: CATSSGEQGQPQHF.

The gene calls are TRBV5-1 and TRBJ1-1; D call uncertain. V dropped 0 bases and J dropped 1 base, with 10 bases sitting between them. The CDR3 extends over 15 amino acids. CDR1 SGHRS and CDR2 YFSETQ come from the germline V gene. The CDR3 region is CASSLDGRPNTEAFF. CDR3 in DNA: TGCGCCAGCAGCTTGGACGGCAGGCCGAACACTGAAGCTTTCTTT.

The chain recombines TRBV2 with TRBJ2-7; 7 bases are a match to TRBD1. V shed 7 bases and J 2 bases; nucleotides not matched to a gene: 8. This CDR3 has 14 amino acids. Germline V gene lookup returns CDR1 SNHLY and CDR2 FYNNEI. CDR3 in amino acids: CASKTGPYTYEQYF. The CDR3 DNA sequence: TGTGCCAGCAAGACAGGGCCCTATACCTACGAGCAGTACTTC. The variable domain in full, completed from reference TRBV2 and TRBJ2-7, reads EPEVTQTPSHQVTQMGQEVILRCVPISNHLYFYWYRQILGQKVEFLVSFYNNEISEKSEIFDDQFSVERPDGSNFTLKIRSTKLEDSAMYFCASKTGPYTYEQYFGPGTRLTVT.